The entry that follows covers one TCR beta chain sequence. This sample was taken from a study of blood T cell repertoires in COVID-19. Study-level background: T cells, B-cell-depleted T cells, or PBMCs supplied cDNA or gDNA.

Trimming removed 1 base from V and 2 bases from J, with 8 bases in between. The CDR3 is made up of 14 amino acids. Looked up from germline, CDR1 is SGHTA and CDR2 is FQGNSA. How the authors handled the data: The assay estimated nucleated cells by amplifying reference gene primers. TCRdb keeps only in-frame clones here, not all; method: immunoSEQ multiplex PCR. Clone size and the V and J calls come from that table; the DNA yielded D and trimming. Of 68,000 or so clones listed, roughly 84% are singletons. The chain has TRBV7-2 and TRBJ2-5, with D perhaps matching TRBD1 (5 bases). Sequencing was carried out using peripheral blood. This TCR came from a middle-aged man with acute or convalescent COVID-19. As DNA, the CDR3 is TGTGCCAGCAGCTTAGAGGGGTTGCAAGAGACCCAGTACTTC. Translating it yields CASSLEGLQETQYF.